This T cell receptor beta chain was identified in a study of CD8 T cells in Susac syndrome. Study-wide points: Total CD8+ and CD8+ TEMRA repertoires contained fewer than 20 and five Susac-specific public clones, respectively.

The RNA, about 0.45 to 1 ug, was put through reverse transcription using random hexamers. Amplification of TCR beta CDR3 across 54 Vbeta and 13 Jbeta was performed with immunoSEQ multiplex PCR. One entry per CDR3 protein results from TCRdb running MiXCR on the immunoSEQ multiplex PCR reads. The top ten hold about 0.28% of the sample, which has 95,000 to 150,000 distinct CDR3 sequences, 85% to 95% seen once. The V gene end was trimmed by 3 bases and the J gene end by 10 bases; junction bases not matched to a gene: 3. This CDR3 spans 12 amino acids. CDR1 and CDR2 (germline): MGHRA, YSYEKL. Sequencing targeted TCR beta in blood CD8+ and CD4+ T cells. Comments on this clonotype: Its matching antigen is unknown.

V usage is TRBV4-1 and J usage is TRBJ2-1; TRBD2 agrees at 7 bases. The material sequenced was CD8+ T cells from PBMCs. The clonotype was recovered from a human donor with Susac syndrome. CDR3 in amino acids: CASSQGRAEQFF. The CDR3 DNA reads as TGCGCCAGCAGCCAGGGGAGGGCCGAGCAGTTCTTC.